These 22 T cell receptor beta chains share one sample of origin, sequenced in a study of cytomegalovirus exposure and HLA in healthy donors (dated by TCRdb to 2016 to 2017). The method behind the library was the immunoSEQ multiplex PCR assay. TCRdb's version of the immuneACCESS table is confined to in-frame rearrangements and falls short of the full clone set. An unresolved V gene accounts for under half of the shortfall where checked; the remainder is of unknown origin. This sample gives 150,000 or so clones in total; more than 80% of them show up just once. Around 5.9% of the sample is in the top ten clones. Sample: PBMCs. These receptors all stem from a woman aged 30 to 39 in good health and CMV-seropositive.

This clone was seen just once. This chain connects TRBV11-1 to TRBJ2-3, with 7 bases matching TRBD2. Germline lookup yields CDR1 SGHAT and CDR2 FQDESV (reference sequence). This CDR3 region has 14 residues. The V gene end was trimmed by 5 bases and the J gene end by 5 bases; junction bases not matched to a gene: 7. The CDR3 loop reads CASSLRLAEDTQYF. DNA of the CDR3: TGTGCCAGCAGCCTAAGACTAGCCGAAGATACGCAGTATTTT.

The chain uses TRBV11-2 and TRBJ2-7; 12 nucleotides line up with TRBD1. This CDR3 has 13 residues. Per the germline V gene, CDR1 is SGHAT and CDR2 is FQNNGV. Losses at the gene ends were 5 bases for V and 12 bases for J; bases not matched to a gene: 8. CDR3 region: CASSQGTGGAPYF. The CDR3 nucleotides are TGTGCCAGCAGCCAGGGGACAGGGGGCGCTCCGTACTTC.

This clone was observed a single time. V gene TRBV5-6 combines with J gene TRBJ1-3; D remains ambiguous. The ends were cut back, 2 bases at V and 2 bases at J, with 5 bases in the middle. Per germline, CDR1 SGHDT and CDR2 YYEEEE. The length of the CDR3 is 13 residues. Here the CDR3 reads CASSFGAGNTIYF. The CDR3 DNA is TGTGCCAGCAGCTTCGGGGCTGGAAACACCATATATTTT. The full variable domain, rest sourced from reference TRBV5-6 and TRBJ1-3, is DAGVTQSPTHLIKTRGQQVTLRCSPKSGHDTVSWYQQALGQGPQFIFQYYEEEERQRGNFPDRFSGHQFPNYSSELNVNALLLGDSALYLCASSFGAGNTIYFGEGSWLTVV.

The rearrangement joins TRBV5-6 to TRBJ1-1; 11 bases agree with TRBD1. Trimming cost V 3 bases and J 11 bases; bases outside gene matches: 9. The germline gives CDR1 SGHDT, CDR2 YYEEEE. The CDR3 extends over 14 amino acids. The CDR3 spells CASSYPGTGGEAFF. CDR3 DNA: TGTGCCAGCAGCTATCCCGGGACAGGGGGGGAGGCTTTCTTT.

The CDR3 loop reads CASSEGAVGNQPQHF. In DNA, the CDR3 is TGTGCCAGCAGTGAAGGAGCTGTTGGCAATCAGCCCCAGCATTTT. J is TRBJ1-5 and V is TRBV2, with D hard to call. Trimming cost V 1 base and J 2 bases, with 9 bases left between them. CDR3 length equals 15 residues. In germline, CDR1 is SNHLY, CDR2 FYNNEI. Complete variable domain (other parts from reference TRBV2 and TRBJ1-5): EPEVTQTPSHQVTQMGQEVILRCVPISNHLYFYWYRQILGQKVEFLVSFYNNEISEKSEIFDDQFSVERPDGSNFTLKIRSTKLEDSAMYFCASSEGAVGNQPQHFGDGTRLSIL.

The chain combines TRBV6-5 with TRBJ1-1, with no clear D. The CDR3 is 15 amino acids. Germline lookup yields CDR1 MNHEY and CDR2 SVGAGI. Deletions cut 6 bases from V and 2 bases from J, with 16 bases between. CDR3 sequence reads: CASSPVGRYNTEAFF. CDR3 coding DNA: TGTGCCAGCAGCCCGGTAGGGAGGTACAACACTGAAGCTTTCTTT.

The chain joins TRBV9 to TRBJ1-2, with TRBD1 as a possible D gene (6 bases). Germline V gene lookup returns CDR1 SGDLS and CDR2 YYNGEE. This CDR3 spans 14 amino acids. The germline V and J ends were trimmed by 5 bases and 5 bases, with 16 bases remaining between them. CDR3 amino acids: CASSPEGGQYGYTF. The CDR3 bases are TGTGCCAGCAGTCCGGAGGGGGGGCAATATGGCTACACCTTC.

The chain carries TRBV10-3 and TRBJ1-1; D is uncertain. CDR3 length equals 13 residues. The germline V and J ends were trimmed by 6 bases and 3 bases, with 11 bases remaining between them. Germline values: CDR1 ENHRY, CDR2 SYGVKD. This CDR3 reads CAISHGDYTEAFF. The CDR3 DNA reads TGTGCCATCAGCCACGGGGATTACACTGAAGCTTTCTTT.

The CDR3 spells CASTKRSGRVNTGELFF. In DNA, the CDR3 is TGTGCCAGCACCAAGCGAAGCGGGAGGGTGAACACCGGGGAGCTGTTTTTT. The rearrangement joins TRBV11-2 to TRBJ2-2, with 10 bases lining up with TRBD2. The CDR3 sequence is 17 residues long. From germline, CDR1 is SGHAT and CDR2 FQNNGV. Losses at the gene ends were 7 bases for V and 1 base for J; bases not matched to a gene: 9.

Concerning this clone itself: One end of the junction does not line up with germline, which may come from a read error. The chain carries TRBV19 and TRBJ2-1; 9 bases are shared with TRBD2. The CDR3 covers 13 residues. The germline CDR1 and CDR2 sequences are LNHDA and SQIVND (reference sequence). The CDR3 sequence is CACRSSGINEQFF. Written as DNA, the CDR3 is TGTGCCTGTAGATCTAGCGGGATCAATGAGCAGTTCTTC.

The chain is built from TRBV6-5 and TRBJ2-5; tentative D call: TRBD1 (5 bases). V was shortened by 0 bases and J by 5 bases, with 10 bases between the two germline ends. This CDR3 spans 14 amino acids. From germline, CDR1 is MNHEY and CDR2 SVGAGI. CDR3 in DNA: TGTGCCAGCAGTTACTCAAGGGGAAAGGAGACCCAGTACTTC. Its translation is CASSYSRGKETQYF.

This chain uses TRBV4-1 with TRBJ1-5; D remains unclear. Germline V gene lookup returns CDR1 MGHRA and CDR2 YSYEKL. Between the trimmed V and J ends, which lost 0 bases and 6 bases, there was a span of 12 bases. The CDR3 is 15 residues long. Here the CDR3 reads CASSQDGGGSQPQHF. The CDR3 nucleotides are TGCGCCAGCAGCCAAGATGGAGGTGGAAGTCAGCCCCAGCATTTT.

CDR3 loop: CASSTGRTGIAYEQYF. The CDR3 nucleotides are TGTGCCAGCAGTACTGGCCGGACAGGGATAGCCTACGAGCAGTACTTC. The chain uses TRBV28 and TRBJ2-7, with 8 bases that match TRBD1. Trimming cost V 5 bases and J 2 bases; bases outside gene matches: 11. The germline V gene has CDR1 MDHEN and CDR2 SYDVKM. This CDR3 is 16 amino acids long.

In nucleotides, the CDR3 is TGTGCCAGCGCCCGACAGGGATGGTCTGGAAACACCATATATTTT. Its translation is CASARQGWSGNTIYF. J is TRBJ1-3 and V is TRBV6-5; 7 nucleotides line up with TRBD1. Germline CDR1 MNHEY, CDR2 SVGAGI. This CDR3 is 15 amino acids long. V shed 8 bases, J shed 1 base, and the junction held 8 bases outside the gene matches.

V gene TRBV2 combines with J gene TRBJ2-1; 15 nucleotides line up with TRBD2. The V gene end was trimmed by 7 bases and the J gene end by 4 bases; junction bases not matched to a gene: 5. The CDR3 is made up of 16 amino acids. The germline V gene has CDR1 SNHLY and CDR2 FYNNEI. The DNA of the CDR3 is TGTGCCAGCAATACGGGACTAGCGGGGGGTTACAATGAGCAGTTCTTC. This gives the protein CASNTGLAGGYNEQFF.

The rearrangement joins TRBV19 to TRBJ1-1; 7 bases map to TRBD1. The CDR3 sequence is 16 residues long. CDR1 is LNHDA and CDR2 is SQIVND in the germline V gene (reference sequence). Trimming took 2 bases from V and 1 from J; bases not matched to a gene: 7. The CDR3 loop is CASSISHRGWNTEAFF. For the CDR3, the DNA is TGTGCCAGTAGTATATCCCACAGGGGATGGAACACTGAAGCTTTCTTT.

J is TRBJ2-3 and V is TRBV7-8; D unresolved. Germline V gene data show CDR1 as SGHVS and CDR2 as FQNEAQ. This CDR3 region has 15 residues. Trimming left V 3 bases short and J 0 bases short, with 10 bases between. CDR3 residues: CASSLWSGSTDTQYF. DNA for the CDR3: TGTGCCAGCAGCTTGTGGTCCGGGAGCACAGATACGCAGTATTTT.

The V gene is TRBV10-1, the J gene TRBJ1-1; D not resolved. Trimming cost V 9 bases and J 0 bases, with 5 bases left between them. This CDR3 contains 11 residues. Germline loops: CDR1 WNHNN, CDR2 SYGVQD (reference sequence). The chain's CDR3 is CARQLNTEAFF. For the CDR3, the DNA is TGCGCCAGGCAGTTGAACACTGAAGCTTTCTTT.

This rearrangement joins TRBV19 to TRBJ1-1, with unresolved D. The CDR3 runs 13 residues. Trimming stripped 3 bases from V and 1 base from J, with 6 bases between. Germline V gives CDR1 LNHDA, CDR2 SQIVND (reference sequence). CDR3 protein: CASSIRGNTEAFF. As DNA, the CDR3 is TGTGCCAGTAGTATTCGAGGGAACACTGAAGCTTTCTTT.

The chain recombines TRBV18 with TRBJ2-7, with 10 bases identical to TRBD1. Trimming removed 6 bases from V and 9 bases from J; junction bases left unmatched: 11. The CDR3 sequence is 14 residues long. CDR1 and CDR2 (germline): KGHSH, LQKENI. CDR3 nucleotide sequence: TGTGCCAGCTCCCAAGGACAGGGGGTCGATGGGCAGTACTTC. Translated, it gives CASSQGQGVDGQYF.

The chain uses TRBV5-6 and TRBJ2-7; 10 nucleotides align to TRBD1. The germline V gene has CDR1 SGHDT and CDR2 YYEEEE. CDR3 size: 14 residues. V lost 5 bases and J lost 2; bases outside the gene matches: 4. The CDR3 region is CASSEGQGAYEQYF. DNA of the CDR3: TGTGCCAGCAGTGAAGGACAGGGGGCCTACGAGCAGTACTTC.

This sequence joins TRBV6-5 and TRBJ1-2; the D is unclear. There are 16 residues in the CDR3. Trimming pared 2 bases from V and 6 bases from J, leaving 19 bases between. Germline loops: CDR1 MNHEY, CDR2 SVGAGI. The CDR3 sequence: CASSYTPRGKVDGYTF. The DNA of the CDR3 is TGTGCCAGCAGTTACACCCCCCGGGGAAAGGTGGATGGCTACACCTTC.